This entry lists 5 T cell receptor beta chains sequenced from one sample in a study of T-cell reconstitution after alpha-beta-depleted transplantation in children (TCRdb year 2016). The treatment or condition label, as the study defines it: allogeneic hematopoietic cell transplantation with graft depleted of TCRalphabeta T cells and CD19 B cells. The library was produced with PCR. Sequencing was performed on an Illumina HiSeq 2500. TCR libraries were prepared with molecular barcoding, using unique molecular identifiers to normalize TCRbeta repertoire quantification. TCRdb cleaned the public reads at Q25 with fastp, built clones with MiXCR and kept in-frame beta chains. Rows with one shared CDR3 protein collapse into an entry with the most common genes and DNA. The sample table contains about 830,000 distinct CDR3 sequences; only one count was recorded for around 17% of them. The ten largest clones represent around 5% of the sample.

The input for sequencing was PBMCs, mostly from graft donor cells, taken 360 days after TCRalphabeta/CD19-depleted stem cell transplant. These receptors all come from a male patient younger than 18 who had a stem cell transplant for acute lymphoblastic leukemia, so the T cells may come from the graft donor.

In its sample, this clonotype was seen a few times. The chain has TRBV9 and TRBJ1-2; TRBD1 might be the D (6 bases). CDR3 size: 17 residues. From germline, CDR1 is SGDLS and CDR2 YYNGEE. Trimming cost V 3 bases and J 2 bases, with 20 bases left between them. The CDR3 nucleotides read TGTGCCAGCAGCGAGCCTAACAGGGATCGGCTCAACTATGGCTACACCTTC. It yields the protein CASSEPNRDRLNYGYTF.

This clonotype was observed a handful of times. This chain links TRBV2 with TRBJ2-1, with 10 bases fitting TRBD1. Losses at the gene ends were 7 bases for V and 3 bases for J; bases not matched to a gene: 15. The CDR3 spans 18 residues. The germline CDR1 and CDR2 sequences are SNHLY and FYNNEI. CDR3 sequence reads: CASTGQGSIAGVYNEQFF. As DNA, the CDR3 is TGTGCCAGCACGGGACAGGGGTCAATTGCGGGGGTCTACAATGAGCAGTTCTTC.

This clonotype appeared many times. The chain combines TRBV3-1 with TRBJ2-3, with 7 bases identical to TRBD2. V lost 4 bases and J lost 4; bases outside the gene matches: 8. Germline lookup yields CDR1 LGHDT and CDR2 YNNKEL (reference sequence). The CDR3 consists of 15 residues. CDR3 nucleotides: TGTGCCAGCAGCCCGGGGGGATTCATCGCAGATACGCAGTATTTT. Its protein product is CASSPGGFIADTQYF.

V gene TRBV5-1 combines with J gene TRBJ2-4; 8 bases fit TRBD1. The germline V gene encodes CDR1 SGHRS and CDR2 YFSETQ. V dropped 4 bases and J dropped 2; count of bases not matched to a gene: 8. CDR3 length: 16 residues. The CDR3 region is CASSPGQGRTKNIQYF. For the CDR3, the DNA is TGCGCCAGCAGCCCAGGACAGGGAAGGACCAAAAACATTCAGTACTTC.

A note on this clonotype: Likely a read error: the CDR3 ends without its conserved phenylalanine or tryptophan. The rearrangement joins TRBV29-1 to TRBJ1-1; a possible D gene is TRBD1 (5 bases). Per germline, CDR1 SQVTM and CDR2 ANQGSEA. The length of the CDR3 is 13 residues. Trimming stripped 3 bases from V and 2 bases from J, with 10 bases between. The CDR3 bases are TGCAGCGTTGACGACAGCTTCAACACTGAAGCTTTCTCT. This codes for CSVDDSFNTEAFS.